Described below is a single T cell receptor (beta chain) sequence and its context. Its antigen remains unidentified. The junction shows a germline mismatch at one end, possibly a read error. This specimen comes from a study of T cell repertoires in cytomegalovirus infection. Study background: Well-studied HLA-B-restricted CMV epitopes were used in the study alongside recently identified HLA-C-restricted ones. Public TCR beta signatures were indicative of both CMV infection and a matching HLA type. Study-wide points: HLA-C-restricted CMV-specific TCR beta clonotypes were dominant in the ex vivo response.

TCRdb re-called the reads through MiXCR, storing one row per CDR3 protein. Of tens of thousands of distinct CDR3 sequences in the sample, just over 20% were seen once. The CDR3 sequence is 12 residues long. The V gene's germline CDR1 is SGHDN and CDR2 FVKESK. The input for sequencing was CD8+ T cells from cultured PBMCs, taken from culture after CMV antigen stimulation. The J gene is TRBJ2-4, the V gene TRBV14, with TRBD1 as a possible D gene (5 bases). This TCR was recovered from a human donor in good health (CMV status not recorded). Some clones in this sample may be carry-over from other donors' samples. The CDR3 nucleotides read TGTGCCAACAGCCAACAAGGGGACATTCAGTACTTC. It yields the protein CANSQQGDIQYF.